A single sample gave rise to the 4 T cell receptor beta chains below, sequenced in a study of tumor-infiltrating lymphocytes in primary liver carcinoma. Making TCR beta cDNA involved roughly 0.55 ug total RNA and a constant-region primer. Three rounds of nested multiplex PCR with slightly modified ARM-PCR produced TCR beta libraries. Researchers ran the first two PCR rounds for around 10 cycles each with TRBV1-TRBV30 forward primers and a C-beta reverse primer. TCRdb reanalysed the multiplex PCR reads using MiXCR and keeps one entry per CDR3 protein. This sample has 320,000 or so distinct CDR3 sequences, with 50% to 70% found just once. Researchers drew blood RNA from unsorted whole blood and extracted germline DNA as well. Material: peripheral blood. The receptors were sampled from a man aged 35-49 years with primary liver carcinoma and hepatitis B virus infection.

About this clonotype itself: One end of the junction does not line up with germline, which may come from a read error. This chain joins TRBV5-1 and TRBJ1-6; 7 positions match TRBD1. Looked up from germline, CDR1 is SGHRS and CDR2 is YFSETQ. The CDR3 loop spans 15 amino acids. The CDR3 loop is CASSTRQGDNSPLHF. The CDR3 coding sequence is TGTGCCAGCAGCACCCGACAGGGAGATAATTCACCCCTCCACTTT.

The CDR3 DNA reads as TGTGCCAGCAGCAGGTCAGATGGTGAGCAGTTCTTC. As protein: CASSRSDGEQFF. The chain employs TRBV11-3 and TRBJ2-1; no clear D. The V and J ends lost 5 bases and 9 bases respectively, with 11 bases between them. The CDR3 runs to 12 residues. The V gene's germline CDR1 is SGHNT and CDR2 YENEEA.

This clonotype was counted once. This chain connects TRBV20-1 to TRBJ1-5; a weak D match, TRBD1 (6 bases). The CDR3 runs to 17 residues. Germline V CDR1 and CDR2: DFQATT, SNEGSKA (reference sequence). Trimming left V 6 bases short and J 0 bases short, with 21 bases between. DNA for the CDR3: TGCAGTGCCGTAAAAGGGGGTACGGGGTATAGCAATCAGCCCCAGCATTTT. This encodes CSAVKGGTGYSNQPQHF.

With respect to this clonotype: A much larger clone differs by one base, so this may be a read error. The chain is built from TRBV4-3 and TRBJ1-2; D is unresolved. The CDR3 is 15 amino acids. The germline V gene has CDR1 LGHNA and CDR2 YSLEER. The DNA for the CDR3 is TGCGCCAGCAGCCAAGAGGGGAGGCTTGGCTATGGCTACCCCTTC. This codes for CASSQEGRLGYGYPF.